This T cell receptor (beta chain) is drawn from a study of Graves' ophthalmopathy and Graves' hyperthyroidism. Hyperthyroidism cases were recent diagnoses of under 2 months' duration in people aged 18 to 65. Excluded: other autoimmune disease, uncontrolled infection, pregnancy or lactation. Amplification targeted the TCR beta CDR3 regions, with RNA transcripts as the source material. A first-round RT-PCR used HTBI primers, followed by a second-round multiplex PCR. TCRdb called the multiplex PCR reads again in MiXCR, with one record for every CDR3 protein. Among hundreds of thousands of distinct CDR3 sequences, around a fifth were seen once, and the ten largest hold approximately 3%. This clonotype has a count of ten or more. The antigen remains unidentified. Study results and limitations: Sensitivity of about 91% and specificity of 65% to 83% were achieved when a 13-signature model separated ophthalmopathy from stable hyperthyroidism. As the model predicted ophthalmopathy progression, it achieved a sensitivity of approximately 65% and a specificity of about 78%.

The germline V gene encodes CDR1 DFQATT and CDR2 SNEGSKA (reference sequence). V was pared by 1 base and J by 3 bases, with 6 bases between. This CDR3 has 12 residues. V usage is TRBV20-1 and J usage is TRBJ1-2; D unclear. What was sequenced was peripheral blood. The TCR sequence derives from a woman under 30 with stable Graves' hyperthyroidism. The CDR3 loop is CSARAGDYGYTF. CDR3 nucleotides: TGCAGTGCTAGAGCCGGTGACTATGGCTACACCTTC.